What follows describes a single T cell receptor (beta chain). This sample was taken from a study of shared clonotypes between healthy human individuals. Study-wide background: CD4 naive cells filled three plates per donor, CD4 memory three, CD8 naive two and CD8 memory one.

TCRdb keeps only in-frame clones here, not all; method: immunoSEQ multiplex PCR. The table has some 500,000 clones, 90% to 96% seen once. The CDR3 is 11 residues long. The germline V and J ends were trimmed by 7 bases and 5 bases, with 9 bases remaining between them. Germline assignment: CDR1 DFQATT and CDR2 SNEGSKA (reference sequence). The material sequenced was naive CD4+ T cells sorted from blood. Documented subset: CD45RA+ positively selected. This rearrangement joins TRBV20-1 to TRBJ2-1; D remains unclear. This receptor was taken from a woman aged 25 to 45 in good health. In nucleotides, the CDR3 is TGCAGTGTCGCTGGAGACAATGAGCAGTTCTTC. This encodes CSVAGDNEQFF.